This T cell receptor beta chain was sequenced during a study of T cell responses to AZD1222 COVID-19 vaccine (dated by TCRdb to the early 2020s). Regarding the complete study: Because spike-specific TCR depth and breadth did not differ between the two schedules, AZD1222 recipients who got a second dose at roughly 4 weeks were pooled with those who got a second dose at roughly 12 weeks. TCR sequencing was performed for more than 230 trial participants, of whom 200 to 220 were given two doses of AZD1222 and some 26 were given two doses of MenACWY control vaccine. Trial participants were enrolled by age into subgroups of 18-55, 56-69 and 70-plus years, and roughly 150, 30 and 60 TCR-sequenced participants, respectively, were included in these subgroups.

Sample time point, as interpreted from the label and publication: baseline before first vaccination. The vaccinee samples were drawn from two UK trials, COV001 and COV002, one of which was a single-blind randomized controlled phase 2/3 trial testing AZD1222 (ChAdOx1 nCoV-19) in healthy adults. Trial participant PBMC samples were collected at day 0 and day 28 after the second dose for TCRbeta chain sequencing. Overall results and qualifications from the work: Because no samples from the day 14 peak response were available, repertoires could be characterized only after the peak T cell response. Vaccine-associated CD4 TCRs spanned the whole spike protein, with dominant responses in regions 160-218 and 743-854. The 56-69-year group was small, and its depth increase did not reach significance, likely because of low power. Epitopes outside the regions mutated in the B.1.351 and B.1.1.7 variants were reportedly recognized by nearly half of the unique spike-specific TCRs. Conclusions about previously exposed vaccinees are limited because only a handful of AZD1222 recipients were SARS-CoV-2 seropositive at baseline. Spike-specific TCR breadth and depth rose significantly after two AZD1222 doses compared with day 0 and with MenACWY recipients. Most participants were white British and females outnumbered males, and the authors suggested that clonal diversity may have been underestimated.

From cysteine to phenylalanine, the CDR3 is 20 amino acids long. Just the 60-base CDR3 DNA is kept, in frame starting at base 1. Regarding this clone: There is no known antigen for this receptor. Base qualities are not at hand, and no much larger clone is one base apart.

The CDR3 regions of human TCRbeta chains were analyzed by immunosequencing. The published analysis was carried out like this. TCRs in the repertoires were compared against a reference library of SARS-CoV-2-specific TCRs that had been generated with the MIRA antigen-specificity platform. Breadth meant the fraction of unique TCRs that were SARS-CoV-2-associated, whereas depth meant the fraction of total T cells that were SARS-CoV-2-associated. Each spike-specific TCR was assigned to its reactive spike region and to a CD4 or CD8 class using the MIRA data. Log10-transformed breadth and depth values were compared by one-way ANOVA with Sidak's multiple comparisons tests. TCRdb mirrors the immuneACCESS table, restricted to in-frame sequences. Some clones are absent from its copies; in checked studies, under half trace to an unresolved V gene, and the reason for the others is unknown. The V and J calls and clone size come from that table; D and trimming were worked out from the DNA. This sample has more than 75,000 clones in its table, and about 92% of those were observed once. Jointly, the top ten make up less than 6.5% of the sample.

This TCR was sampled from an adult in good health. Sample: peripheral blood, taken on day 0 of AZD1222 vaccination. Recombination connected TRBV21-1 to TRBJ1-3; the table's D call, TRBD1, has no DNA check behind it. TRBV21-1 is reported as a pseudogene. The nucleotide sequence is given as TGTGCCAGCAGCAGGGACAGAGGATCAGCAGACTCAGCGACAGGAAACACCATATATTTT. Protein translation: CASSRDRGSADSATGNTIYF.